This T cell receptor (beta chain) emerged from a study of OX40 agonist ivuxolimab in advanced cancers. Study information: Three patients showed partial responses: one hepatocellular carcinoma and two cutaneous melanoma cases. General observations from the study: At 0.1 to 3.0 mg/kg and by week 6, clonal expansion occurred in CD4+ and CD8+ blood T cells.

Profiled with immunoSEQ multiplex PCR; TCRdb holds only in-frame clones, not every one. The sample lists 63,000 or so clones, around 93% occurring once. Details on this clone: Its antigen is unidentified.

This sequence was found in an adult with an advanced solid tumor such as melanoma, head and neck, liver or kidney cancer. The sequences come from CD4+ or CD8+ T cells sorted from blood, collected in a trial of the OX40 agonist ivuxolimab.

The CDR3 nucleotides read TGCGCCAGCAGCATTAGCGGGAAAGGGAATGAGCAGTTCTTC. Protein sequence: CASSISGKGNEQFF. This chain uses TRBV5-1 with TRBJ2-1; TRBD2 agrees at 8 bases. The germline V gene has CDR1 SGHRS and CDR2 YFSETQ. V shed 4 bases and J 7 bases; nucleotides not matched to a gene: 7. CDR3 length: 14 residues.